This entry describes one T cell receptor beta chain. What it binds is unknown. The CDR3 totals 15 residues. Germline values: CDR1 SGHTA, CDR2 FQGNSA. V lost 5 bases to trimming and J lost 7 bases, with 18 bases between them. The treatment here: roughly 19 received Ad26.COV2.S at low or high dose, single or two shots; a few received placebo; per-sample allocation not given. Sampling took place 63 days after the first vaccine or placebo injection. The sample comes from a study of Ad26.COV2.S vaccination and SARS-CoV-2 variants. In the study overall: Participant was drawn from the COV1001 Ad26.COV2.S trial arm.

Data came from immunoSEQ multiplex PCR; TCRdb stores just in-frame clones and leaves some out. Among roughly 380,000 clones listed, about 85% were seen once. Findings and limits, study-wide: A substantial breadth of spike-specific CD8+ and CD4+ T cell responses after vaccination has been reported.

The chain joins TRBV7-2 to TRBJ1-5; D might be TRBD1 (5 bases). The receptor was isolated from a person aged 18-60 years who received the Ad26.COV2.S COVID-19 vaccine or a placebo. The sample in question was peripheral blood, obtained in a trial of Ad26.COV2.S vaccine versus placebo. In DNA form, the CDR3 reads TGTGCCAGCAGCCTCAGGGAGGGAACGGGCCAGCCCCAGCATTTT. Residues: CASSLREGTGQPQHF.